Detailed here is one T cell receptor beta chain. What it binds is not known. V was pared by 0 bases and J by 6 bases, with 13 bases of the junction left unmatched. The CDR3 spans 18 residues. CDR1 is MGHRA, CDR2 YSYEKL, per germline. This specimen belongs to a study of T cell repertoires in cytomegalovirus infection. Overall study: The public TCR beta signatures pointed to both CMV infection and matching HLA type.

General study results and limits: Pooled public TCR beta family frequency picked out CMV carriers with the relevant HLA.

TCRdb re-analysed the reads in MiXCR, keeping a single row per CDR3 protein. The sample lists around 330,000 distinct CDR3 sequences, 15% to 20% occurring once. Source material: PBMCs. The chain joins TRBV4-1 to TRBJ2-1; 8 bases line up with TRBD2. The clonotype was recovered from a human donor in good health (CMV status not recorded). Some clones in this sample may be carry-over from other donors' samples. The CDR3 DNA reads TGCGCCAGCAGCCAAGATAACGCCGGGACTAGTCGTATCAATGAGCAGTTCTTC. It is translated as CASSQDNAGTSRINEQFF.